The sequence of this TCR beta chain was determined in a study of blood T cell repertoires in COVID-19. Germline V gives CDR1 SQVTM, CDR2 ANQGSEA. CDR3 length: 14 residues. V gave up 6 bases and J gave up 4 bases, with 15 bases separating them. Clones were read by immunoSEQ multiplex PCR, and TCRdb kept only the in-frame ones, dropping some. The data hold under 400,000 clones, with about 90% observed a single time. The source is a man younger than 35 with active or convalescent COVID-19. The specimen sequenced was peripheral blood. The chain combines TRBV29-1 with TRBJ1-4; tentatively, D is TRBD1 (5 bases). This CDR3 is CSVKVRDYNEKLFF. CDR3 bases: TGCAGCGTGAAGGTCCGGGACTATAATGAAAAACTGTTTTTT.